The 21 T cell receptor beta chains below come from one sample, sequenced in a study of blood T cell repertoires in COVID-19. Generated by immunoSEQ multiplex PCR, the TCRdb table keeps only in-frame clones and is missing some. The sample carries 200,000 to 250,000 clones, around 84% recorded once. The specimen sequenced was peripheral blood. These receptors all stem from a woman at least 80 years old with active or convalescent COVID-19.

As for this clone: One junction end does not reproduce the germline sequence, and a read error may be involved. The chain employs TRBV28 and TRBJ2-7; 11 positions agree with TRBD2. The CDR3 runs to 15 residues. CDR1 is MDHEN and CDR2 is SYDVKM in the germline V gene. The CDR3 coding sequence is TGTGCCAGCAGTCCCGGTAGCGGGGGGGCCGGTGTAATGGACTTC. Protein sequence: CASSPGSGGAGVMDF.

This clone was counted only a few times. The chain couples TRBV7-9 to TRBJ2-7, with D maybe TRBD2 (6 bases). Trimming cost V 5 bases and J 6 bases, with 23 bases left between them. Per germline, CDR1 SEHNR and CDR2 FQNEAQ (reference sequence). The CDR3 sequence is 16 residues long. The CDR3 loop is CASSRVFSGVFAEQYF. The CDR3 DNA reads TGTGCCAGCAGCCGTGTTTTCTCGGGAGTCTTCGCCGAGCAGTACTTC. Using reference TRBV7-9 and TRBJ2-7 for the parts outside the CDR3, the full variable domain is DTGVSQNPRHKITKRGQNVTFRCDPISEHNRLYWYRQTLGQGPEFLTYFQNEAQLEKSRLLSDRFSAERPKGSFSTLEIQRTEQGDSAMYLCASSRVFSGVFAEQYFGPGTRLTVT.

The rearrangement joins TRBV4-3 to TRBJ1-4; 7 bases align to TRBD1. After removal of 5 bases from V and 7 bases from J, the junction contained 10 bases not matched to a gene. Germline V gene lookup returns CDR1 LGHNA and CDR2 YSLEER. The CDR3 extends over 15 amino acids. The CDR3 DNA follows: TGCGCCAGCAGCAAAGCAAAGGGGGCGCTTGAAAAACTGTTTTTT. This encodes CASSKAKGALEKLFF.

This clone was seen a few times. V is TRBV7-2 and J is TRBJ1-1; the D gene is possibly TRBD1 (6 bases). Germline V gene data show CDR1 as SGHTA and CDR2 as FQGNSA. The V end lost 6 bases, the J end lost 2 bases, and 10 bases lay between the germline ends. This CDR3 has 13 amino acids. The CDR3 is CASRRGRNTEAFF. CDR3 nucleotides: TGTGCCAGCAGGCGGGGGCGCAACACTGAAGCTTTCTTT. The full variable domain, with the rest looked up from reference TRBV7-2 and TRBJ1-1, is GAGVSQSPSNKVTEKGKDVELRCDPISGHTALYWYRQSLGQGLEFLIYFQGNSAPDKSGLPSDRFSAERTGGSVSTLTIQRTQQEDSAVYLCASRRGRNTEAFFGQGTRLTVV.

J is TRBJ2-7 and V is TRBV3-1 (or the pseudogene TRBV3-2); D might be TRBD2 (7 bases). CDR3 length: 15 amino acids. Germline CDR1 is LGHDT and CDR2 is YNNKEL (reference sequence). Trimming took off 1 base at V and 1 base at J, with 11 bases between the two ends. For the CDR3, the DNA is TGTGCCAGCAGCCAAGTCGCGGGGGCATCCTACGAGCAGTACTTC. This encodes CASSQVAGASYEQYF.

The V gene is TRBV29-1, the J gene TRBJ2-7; 8 bases are a match to TRBD2. J gave up 2 bases and V 0 bases, and 6 bases lay outside the gene matches. This CDR3 comprises 15 residues. CDR1 SQVTM and CDR2 ANQGSEA come from the germline V gene. CDR3 residues: CSVEDRRAGAYEQYF. CDR3 coding DNA: TGCAGCGTTGAAGATCGGCGAGCGGGAGCCTACGAGCAGTACTTC.

The chain couples TRBV19 to TRBJ1-2, with D perhaps TRBD1 (5 bases). Between the trimmed V and J ends, which lost 2 bases and 4 bases, there was a span of 11 bases. The CDR3 has 14 amino acids. Germline CDR1 LNHDA, CDR2 SQIVND (reference sequence). CDR3 DNA: TGTGCCAGTAGTATATCGTCAGGGATCTATGGCTACACCTTC. This gives the protein CASSISSGIYGYTF.

This chain links TRBV6-2 or TRBV6-3 with TRBJ2-3; 12 bases are shared with TRBD2. The trim removed 6 bases at V and 7 bases at J, leaving 8 bases unmatched. The CDR3 consists of 15 residues. Germline V gene sequence: CDR1 MNHEY, CDR2 SVGEGT. The CDR3 nucleotides are TGTGCCAGCAGCCCTAGCGGGGGGGCAATATATACGCAGTATTTT. Protein sequence: CASSPSGGAIYTQYF.

This chain links TRBV27 with TRBJ2-3; TRBD2 matches 15 bases. The CDR3 has 21 amino acids. The V and J ends lost 6 bases and 1 base, in that order; junction bases with no gene match: 17. The germline V gene encodes CDR1 MNHEY and CDR2 SMNVEV (reference sequence). CDR3 nucleotides: TGTGCCAGCAGACTTTCGGGACTAGCGGGGGGAATTAAGCCCCGCACAGATACGCAGTATTTT. This sequence encodes CASRLSGLAGGIKPRTDTQYF.

V and J are TRBV3-1 (or the pseudogene TRBV3-2) and TRBJ2-7; 10 nucleotides line up with TRBD2. The CDR3 is 16 amino acids. Germline lookup yields CDR1 LGHDT and CDR2 YNNKEL (reference sequence). Trimming removed 6 bases from V and 0 bases from J; junction bases left unmatched: 8. CDR3 sequence: CASSRWSGRDSYEQYF. The CDR3 DNA is TGTGCCAGCAGTCGATGGAGCGGGAGGGACTCCTACGAGCAGTACTTC.

This chain uses TRBV5-1 with TRBJ1-2; 8 positions match TRBD1. Trimming took 2 bases from V and 0 from J; bases not matched to a gene: 3. The CDR3 consists of 15 residues. In germline, CDR1 is SGHRS, CDR2 YFSETQ. For the CDR3, the DNA is TGCGCCAGCAGCTTCCAGGGGGCACCTAACTATGGCTACACCTTC. This gives the protein CASSFQGAPNYGYTF.

V is TRBV19 and J is TRBJ2-2, with 10 bases that match TRBD1. The germline V gene encodes CDR1 LNHDA and CDR2 SQIVND (reference sequence). The CDR3 has 15 amino acids. V dropped 6 bases and J dropped 6; count of bases not matched to a gene: 7. Here the CDR3 reads CASSPRTGGSGELFF. The CDR3, as DNA: TGTGCCAGTAGCCCCCGGACAGGGGGTTCCGGGGAGCTGTTTTTT.

CDR3 coding DNA: TGTGCCAGCAGGCTAAGCGGGATACAGGGTTCCTATGGCTACACCTTC. Translating gives CASRLSGIQGSYGYTF. This sequence joins TRBV7-9 and TRBJ1-2; tentatively, D is TRBD1 (6 bases). CDR1 and CDR2 (germline): SEHNR, FQNEAQ (reference sequence). The CDR3 has 16 residues. Trimming stripped 6 bases from V and 4 bases from J, with 21 bases between.

This sequence joins TRBV12-3 or TRBV12-4 and TRBJ2-7, with 7 bases that match TRBD2. The ends lost 7 bases at V and 6 bases at J; junction bases unmatched: 9. This CDR3 is built from 13 residues. The chain's CDR3 is CASTTAGILEQYF. The DNA for the CDR3 is TGTGCCAGCACCACAGCGGGAATACTCGAGCAGTACTTC.

This chain joins TRBV7-8 and TRBJ1-2; TRBD1 agrees at 7 bases. The CDR3 loop spans 14 amino acids. CDR1 and CDR2 from the germline V gene are SGHVS and FQNEAQ. V trimming: 1 base; J trimming: 3 bases; junction bases outside the gene matches: 2. The CDR3 protein is CASSLEGADYGYTF. CDR3 coding DNA: TGTGCCAGCAGCTTAGAGGGGGCGGACTATGGCTACACCTTC. The full variable domain, completed using reference TRBV7-8 and TRBJ1-2, is GAGVSQSPRYKVAKRGQDVALRCDPISGHVSLFWYQQALGQGPEFLTYFQNEAQLDKSGLPSDRFFAERPEGSVSTLKIQRTQQEDSAVYLCASSLEGADYGYTFGSGTRLTVV.

This CDR3 reads CASSEPGQGKAGAYNEQFF. The DNA for the CDR3 is TGTGCCAGCAGCGAACCGGGACAGGGTAAAGCGGGTGCCTACAATGAGCAGTTCTTC. The chain employs TRBV9 and TRBJ2-1; 9 nucleotides agree with TRBD1. The trim removed 3 bases at V and 2 bases at J, leaving 15 bases unmatched. The CDR3 is 19 residues long. The germline gives CDR1 SGDLS, CDR2 YYNGEE.

This chain connects TRBV7-2 to TRBJ2-3; D is perhaps TRBD2 (6 bases). Germline V CDR1 and CDR2: SGHTA, FQGNSA. This CDR3 is 16 amino acids long. V dropped 3 bases and J dropped 3 bases, with 16 bases sitting between them. CDR3 in DNA: TGTGCCAGCAGCTTTCTTGGCGGGGCGGAGACAGATACGCAGTATTTT. It yields the protein CASSFLGGAETDTQYF.

The chain links TRBV6-1 to TRBJ1-5; D unclear. The V gene's germline CDR1 is MNHNS and CDR2 SASEGT. This CDR3 contains 14 residues. The ends were cut back, 6 bases at V and 3 bases at J, with 12 bases in the middle. CDR3 sequence reads: CASRVFVDNQPQHF. For the CDR3, the DNA is TGTGCCAGCAGAGTTTTCGTAGACAATCAGCCCCAGCATTTT.

The chain links TRBV5-1 to TRBJ2-3, with D possibly being TRBD1 (6 bases). The length of the CDR3 is 14 residues. With 4 bases removed from V and 4 bases from J, the gap between germline ends came to 13 bases. Germline loops: CDR1 SGHRS, CDR2 YFSETQ. CDR3 protein: CASSNPQGSDTQYF. The CDR3 DNA reads as TGCGCCAGCAGCAACCCACAGGGTTCAGATACGCAGTATTTT.

CDR3 bases: TGTGCCAGCAGCGTAGTGGGCAACGACAGGTTCTCCTATGGCTACACCTTC. It is translated as CASSVVGNDRFSYGYTF. V and J are TRBV9 and TRBJ1-2, with D perhaps TRBD1 (6 bases). V was clipped by 0 bases and J by 4 bases, with 19 bases between them. The germline gives CDR1 SGDLS, CDR2 YYNGEE. The CDR3 contains 17 residues.

The chain joins TRBV7-2 to TRBJ1-1; 9 positions match TRBD1. Germline loops: CDR1 SGHTA, CDR2 FQGNSA. Trimming took 4 bases from V and 3 from J; bases not matched to a gene: 6. This CDR3 has 15 residues. The CDR3 region is CASSSRQGEDTEAFF. The CDR3 nucleotides are TGTGCCAGCAGCTCTCGACAGGGGGAGGACACTGAAGCTTTCTTT.